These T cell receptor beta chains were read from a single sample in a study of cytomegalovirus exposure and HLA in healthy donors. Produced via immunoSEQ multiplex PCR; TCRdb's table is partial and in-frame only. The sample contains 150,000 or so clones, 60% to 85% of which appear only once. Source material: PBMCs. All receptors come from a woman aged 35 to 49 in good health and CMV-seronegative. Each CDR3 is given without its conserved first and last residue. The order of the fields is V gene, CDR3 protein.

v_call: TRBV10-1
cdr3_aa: ATGTGEGDEQY

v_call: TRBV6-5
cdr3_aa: ASSPGREQF

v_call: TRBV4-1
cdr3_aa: ASTQIGVAPDTQY

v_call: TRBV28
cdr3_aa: ASSSPSGQGWGEAF

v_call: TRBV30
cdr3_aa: AWSVLAGNEQF

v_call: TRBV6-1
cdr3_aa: AIASGGNPYEQY

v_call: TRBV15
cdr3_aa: ATSREPGQGVYGYT

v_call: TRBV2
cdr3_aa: ASSTVPGQGRVGETQY

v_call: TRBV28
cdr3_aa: ASSLGLDYDEQF

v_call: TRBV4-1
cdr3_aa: ASSQMPGLAGRSETQY

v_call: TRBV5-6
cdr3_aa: ASRLLSSYNEQF

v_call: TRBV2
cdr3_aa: ASLGGAGELF

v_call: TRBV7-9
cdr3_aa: ASSFSVETQY

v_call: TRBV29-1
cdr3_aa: SVESAGSSTDTQY

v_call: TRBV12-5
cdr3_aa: ASGLGRGYGYT

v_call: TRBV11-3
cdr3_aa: ASSLGRLAGWVQY

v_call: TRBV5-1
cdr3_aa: ASRGPTNTGELF

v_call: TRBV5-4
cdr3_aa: ASSYGQGPSYEQY

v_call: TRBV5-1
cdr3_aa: ASSLGQGGEQF

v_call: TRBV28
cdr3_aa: ASSKQGAGYGYT

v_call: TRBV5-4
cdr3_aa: ASSSADRNNNEQF

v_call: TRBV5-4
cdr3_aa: ASSLLSGADIYEQY

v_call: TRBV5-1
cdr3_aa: ASRPGYGSNTGELF

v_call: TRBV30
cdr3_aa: AWSVPLMNTEAF

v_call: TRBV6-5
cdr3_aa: ASSYGLAGVDEQF

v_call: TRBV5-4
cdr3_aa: ASSLNPGLLDTEAF

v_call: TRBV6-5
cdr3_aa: ATRSSGANVLT

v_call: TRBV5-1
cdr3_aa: ASSLNVGGNQPQH

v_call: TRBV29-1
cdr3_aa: SVLRSGTKNTEAF

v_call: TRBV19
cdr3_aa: ASSITGDTEAF

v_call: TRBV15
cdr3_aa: ATSITGLGSYEQY

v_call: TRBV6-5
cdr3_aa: ASSPPGTGDEQY

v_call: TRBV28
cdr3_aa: ASSFGQGNGYT

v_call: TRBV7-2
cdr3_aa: ASSLQYNEQF

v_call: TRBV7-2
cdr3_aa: ASKKQGEQY

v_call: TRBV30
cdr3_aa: AWSWDSAGANVLT

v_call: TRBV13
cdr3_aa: ASSGTRAGGFGWREQY

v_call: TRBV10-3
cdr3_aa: AIGSTGTGNEQF

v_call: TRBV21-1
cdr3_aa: ASSKFPDRGVSDTQY

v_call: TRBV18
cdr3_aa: ASSPDRNTGELF

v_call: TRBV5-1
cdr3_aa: ASSLAGQGFEQY

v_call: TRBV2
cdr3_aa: ASSPSGTSARTQY

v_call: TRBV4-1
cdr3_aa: ASSQALHLDRLEAEDGYT

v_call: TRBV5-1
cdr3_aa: ASSLDSGSDTQY

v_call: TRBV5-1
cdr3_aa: ASSFGDRGNTIY

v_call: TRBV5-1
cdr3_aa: ASSWDRDGAEQY

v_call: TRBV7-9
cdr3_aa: ASSPTGTNYGYT

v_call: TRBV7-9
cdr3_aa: ASSLRASTDEAF

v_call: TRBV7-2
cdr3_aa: ASSSASQGEAF

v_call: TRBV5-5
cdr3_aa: ASSSWTGEKLF

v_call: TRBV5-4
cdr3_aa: ASSRSPTSGSSSYEQY

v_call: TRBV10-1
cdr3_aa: ASSSTPTGYEQY

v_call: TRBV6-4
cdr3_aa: ASSADSGANVLT

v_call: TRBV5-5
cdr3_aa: ASSPGQGRLQLF